Presented here are 16 T cell receptor beta chains from one specimen sequenced in a study of T cells in Graves' hyperthyroidism and ophthalmopathy. RNA transcripts yielded amplified TCR beta CDR3 regions. An initial round of RT-PCR targeting the TCR CDR3 relied on the HTBI primer set. Via MiXCR, TCRdb re-called the multiplex PCR reads, giving one row per CDR3 protein. Among a few hundred thousand distinct CDR3 sequences listed, 19% were seen once. Material for sequencing was blood. The receptors were gathered from a woman aged 18 to 35 with Graves' hyperthyroidism.

This clonotype was detected a few times. The J gene is TRBJ1-3, the V gene TRBV3-1; D is unclear. CDR1 is LGHDT, CDR2 YNNKEL, per germline (reference sequence). The CDR3 totals 15 residues. V was trimmed by 1 base and J by 4 bases, leaving 11 bases between them. Here the CDR3 DNA reads TGTGCCAGCAGCCAAGGAGGGAACTACGGAAACACCATATATTTT. This encodes CASSQGGNYGNTIYF.

The table lists this clonotype with many counts. This sequence joins TRBV2 and TRBJ2-7; D is perhaps TRBD2 (5 bases). The CDR3 is made up of 11 amino acids. Looked up from germline, CDR1 is SNHLY and CDR2 is FYNNEI. With 6 bases removed from V and 11 bases from J, the gap between germline ends came to 14 bases. Here the CDR3 DNA reads TGTGCCAGCAGCGTATACACCGGGAAGTACTTC. Translating gives CASSVYTGKYF.

The chain uses TRBV28 and TRBJ2-7; 9 bases agree with TRBD2. The CDR3 covers 13 residues. Germline CDR1 MDHEN, CDR2 SYDVKM. J lost 4 bases, V lost 3 bases, and 1 base had no gene match. CDR3 DNA sequence: TGTGCCAGCAGTTTTAGCGGGAGATACGAGCAGTACTTC. Its protein product is CASSFSGRYEQYF.

This clonotype has only a few counts. The chain uses TRBV3-1 and TRBJ2-2; perhaps D is TRBD1 or TRBD2 (6 bases each). V shed 1 base and J shed 3 bases, with 12 bases lying between them. CDR3 size: 16 residues. CDR1 is LGHDT and CDR2 is YNNKEL in the germline V gene (reference sequence). In DNA form, the CDR3 reads TGTGCCAGCAGCCAAGTCGTGGGGGGCCACACCGGGGAGCTGTTTTTT. Its protein product is CASSQVVGGHTGELFF.

This clonotype was seen many times. V is TRBV19 and J is TRBJ2-5; TRBD2 matches at 7 bases. The CDR3 extends over 15 amino acids. CDR1 and CDR2 from the germline V gene are LNHDA and SQIVND (reference sequence). After removal of 5 bases from V and 4 bases from J, the junction contained 10 bases not matched to a gene. The CDR3 is CASSLGGGFGETQYF. The CDR3, as DNA: TGTGCCAGTAGTCTTGGGGGGGGATTCGGAGAGACCCAGTACTTC.

This clonotype was detected once. This chain links TRBV12-3 or TRBV12-4 with TRBJ2-5, with 9 bases that match TRBD2. The CDR3 has 15 amino acids. The junction had 1 base not matched to a gene; V was cut back by 0 bases and J by 2 bases. CDR3 nucleotide sequence: TGTGCCAGCAGTTTAGCTAGCGGGAGACAAGAGACCCAGTACTTC. Translation: CASSLASGRQETQYF.

This clonotype was detected many times. The V gene is TRBV7-3, the J gene TRBJ1-1; D perhaps matches TRBD1 (6 bases). The CDR3 has 15 amino acids. Deletions cut 5 bases from V and 4 bases from J, with 17 bases between. Germline V gene data show CDR1 as SGHTA and CDR2 as FQGTGA. For the CDR3, the DNA is TGTGCCAGCAGCCTGGGACATCCGGGGGGCACTGAAGCTTTCTTT. It yields the protein CASSLGHPGGTEAFF. Drawing the rest from reference TRBV7-3 and TRBJ1-1, the complete variable domain is GAGVSQTPSNKVTEKGKYVELRCDPISGHTALYWYRQSLGQGPEFLIYFQGTGAADDSGLPNDRFFAVRPEGSVSTLKIQRTERGDSAVYLCASSLGHPGGTEAFFGQGTRLTVV.

This clonotype was seen ten or more times. The chain combines TRBV5-1 with TRBJ2-7; perhaps TRBD1 as D (7 bases). This CDR3 is 15 amino acids long. V lost 0 bases to trimming and J lost 3 bases, with 13 bases between them. Germline-derived CDR1 and CDR2 are SGHRS and YFSETQ. CDR3: CASSLAGDSHYEQYF. DNA for the CDR3: TGCGCCAGCAGCTTGGCGGGGGACAGTCACTACGAGCAGTACTTC.

This clonotype was counted between two and nine times. The chain has TRBV28 and TRBJ1-5; weak D call: TRBD1 (5 bases). CDR1 MDHEN and CDR2 SYDVKM come from the germline V gene. The length of the CDR3 is 15 residues. The ends were cut back, 3 bases at V and 8 bases at J, with 17 bases in the middle. The CDR3 protein is CASSFLDTWKEPQHF. In nucleotides, the CDR3 is TGTGCCAGCAGTTTCTTGGACACCTGGAAAGAGCCCCAGCATTTT.

The chain couples TRBV12-3 or TRBV12-4 to TRBJ2-2; TRBD1 is a possible D gene (6 bases). This CDR3 is built from 15 residues. V was pared by 3 bases and J by 4 bases, with 12 bases between. The CDR3 DNA is TGTGCCAGCAGTTTCTGGGGGCCGGGCACCGGGGAGCTGTTTTTT. This translates into CASSFWGPGTGELFF.

The table lists this clonotype with a few counts. Because the CDR3 is missing its conserved closing phenylalanine or tryptophan, this is likely a read error. The genes are TRBV7-2 and TRBJ1-5; D remains ambiguous. Trimming removed 1 base at V and 5 bases at J, with 12 bases between. The CDR3 is 15 amino acids. Germline V CDR1 and CDR2: SGHTA, FQGNSA. In DNA form, the CDR3 reads TGTGCCAGCAGCTTAGTGTTTGGCGGGGATCAGCCCCAGCATCTT. Encoded protein: CASSLVFGGDQPQHL.

This clonotype was observed at least ten times. The V gene is TRBV12-3 or TRBV12-4, the J gene TRBJ2-5, with 10 bases matching TRBD2. J lost 1 base, V lost 2 bases, and 4 bases had no gene match. The CDR3 has 16 residues. CDR3 residues: CASSLRSSGGQETQYF. The CDR3 bases are TGTGCCAGCAGTTTAAGGTCTAGCGGGGGCCAAGAGACCCAGTACTTC.

This clonotype has a count of ten or more. The chain joins TRBV5-6 to TRBJ1-5; D gene ambiguous. V was pared by 3 bases and J by 7 bases, with 14 bases between. In germline, CDR1 is SGHDT, CDR2 YYEEEE. The CDR3 contains 14 residues. The CDR3 spells CASSSWGSGQPQHF. The CDR3 DNA is TGTGCCAGCAGCTCTTGGGGTTCGGGGCAGCCCCAGCATTTT.

With regard to this clonotype: One base away lies a much larger clone, so this may be a sequencing read error. The J gene is TRBJ2-2, the V gene TRBV29-1, with 10 bases aligning to TRBD1. The junction had 6 bases not matched to a gene; V was cut back by 5 bases and J by 3 bases. CDR3 length: 15 residues. Germline CDR1 reads SQVTM; CDR2 reads ANQGSEA. DNA of the CDR3: TGCAGCGTTCATCCCGGGACAGGGGACACCGGGGAGCTGTTTTTT. Its protein product is CSVHPGTGDTGELFF.

The chain employs TRBV20-1 and TRBJ2-2; D uncertain. Germline loops: CDR1 DFQATT, CDR2 SNEGSKA (reference sequence). This CDR3 is built from 16 residues. The V end lost 0 bases, the J end lost 4 bases, and 15 bases lay between the germline ends. The CDR3 nucleotides are TGCAGTGCTAGAGATCTGGAACAGAAGAGCACCGGGGAGCTGTTTTTT. Translating gives CSARDLEQKSTGELFF.

This clonotype was observed many times. The chain combines TRBV10-3 with TRBJ1-1, with D perhaps TRBD1 (6 bases). V dropped 6 bases and J dropped 0 bases, with 14 bases sitting between them. This CDR3 spans 15 amino acids. Germline CDR1 reads ENHRY; CDR2 reads SYGVKD. CDR3 amino acids: CAIRGDKLMNTEAFF. The DNA of the CDR3 is TGTGCCATCAGGGGGGACAAATTAATGAACACTGAAGCTTTCTTT.